This T cell receptor beta chain was obtained from a study of blood T cell repertoires in COVID-19. The method was immunoSEQ multiplex PCR; TCRdb's version includes in-frame clones alone and lacks a portion of them. The table shows just over 150,000 clones, with 70% to 85% occurring only once. The CDR3 spans 15 residues. Germline V CDR1 and CDR2: SGHTA, FQGNSA. V lost 5 bases and J lost 3, with 17 bases in between. The sample was peripheral blood. This receptor was identified in a woman in her 50s with acute or convalescent COVID-19. The chain carries TRBV7-2 and TRBJ2-7; D remains ambiguous. The chain's CDR3 is CASSRNGRPHYEQYF. As DNA, the CDR3 is TGTGCCAGCAGCCGCAATGGGCGCCCGCACTACGAGCAGTACTTC.